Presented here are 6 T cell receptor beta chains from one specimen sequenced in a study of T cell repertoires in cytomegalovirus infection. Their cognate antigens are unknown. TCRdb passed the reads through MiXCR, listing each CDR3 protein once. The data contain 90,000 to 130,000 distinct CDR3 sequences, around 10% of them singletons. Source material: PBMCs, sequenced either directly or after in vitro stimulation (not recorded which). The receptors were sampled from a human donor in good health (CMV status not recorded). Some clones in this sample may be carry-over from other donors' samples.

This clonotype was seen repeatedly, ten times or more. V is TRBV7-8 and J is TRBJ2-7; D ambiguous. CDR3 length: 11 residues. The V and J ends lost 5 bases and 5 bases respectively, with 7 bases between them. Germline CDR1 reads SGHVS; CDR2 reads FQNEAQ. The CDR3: CASSPFDEQYF. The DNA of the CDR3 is TGTGCCAGCAGCCCCTTCGACGAGCAGTACTTC. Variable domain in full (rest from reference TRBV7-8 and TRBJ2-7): GAGVSQSPRYKVAKRGQDVALRCDPISGHVSLFWYQQALGQGPEFLTYFQNEAQLDKSGLPSDRFFAERPEGSVSTLKIQRTQQEDSAVYLCASSPFDEQYFGPGTRLTVT.

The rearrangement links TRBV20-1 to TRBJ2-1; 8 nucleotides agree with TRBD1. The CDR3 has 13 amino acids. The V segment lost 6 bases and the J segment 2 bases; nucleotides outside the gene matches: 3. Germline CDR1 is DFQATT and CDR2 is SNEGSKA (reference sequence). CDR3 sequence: CSAWTGTYNEQFF. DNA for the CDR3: TGCAGTGCGTGGACAGGGACCTACAATGAGCAGTTCTTC.

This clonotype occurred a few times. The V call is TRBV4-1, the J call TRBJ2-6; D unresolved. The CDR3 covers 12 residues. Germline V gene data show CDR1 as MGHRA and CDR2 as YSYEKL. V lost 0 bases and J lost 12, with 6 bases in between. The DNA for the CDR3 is TGCGCCAGCAGCCAAGATGAGCGCGTCCTGACTTTC. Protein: CASSQDERVLTF.

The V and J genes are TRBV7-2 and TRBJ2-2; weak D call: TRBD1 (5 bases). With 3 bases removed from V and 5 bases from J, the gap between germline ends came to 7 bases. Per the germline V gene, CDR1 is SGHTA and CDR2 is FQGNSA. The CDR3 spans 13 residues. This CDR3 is CASSFTGTGELFF. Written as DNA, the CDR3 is TGTGCCAGCAGCTTTACAGGAACCGGGGAGCTGTTTTTT.

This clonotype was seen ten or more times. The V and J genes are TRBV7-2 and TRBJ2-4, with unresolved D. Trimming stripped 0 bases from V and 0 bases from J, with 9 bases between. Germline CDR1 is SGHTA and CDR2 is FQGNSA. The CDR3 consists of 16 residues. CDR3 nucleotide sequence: TGTGCCAGCAGCTTAGCAACTATTCTAGCCAAAAACATTCAGTACTTC. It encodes CASSLATILAKNIQYF.

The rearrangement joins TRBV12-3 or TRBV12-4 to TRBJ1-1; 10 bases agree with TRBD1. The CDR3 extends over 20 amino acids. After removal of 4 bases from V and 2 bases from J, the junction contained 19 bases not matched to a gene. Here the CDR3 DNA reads TGTGCCAGCAGTTCATTGGCCCGCCGTGGGACAGGGGCAAGAAACACTGAAGCTTTCTTT. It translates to CASSSLARRGTGARNTEAFF.